These T cell receptor beta chains were read from a single sample in a study of OX40 agonist ivuxolimab in advanced cancers. TCRdb keeps only in-frame clones here, not all; method: immunoSEQ multiplex PCR. The repertoire has over 65,000 clones, approximately 84% of them found once; the top ten carry roughly 0.5%. The specimen comprised CD4+ or CD8+ T cells sorted from blood, sampled in a trial of the OX40 agonist ivuxolimab. The receptors come from an adult with an advanced solid tumor such as melanoma, head and neck, liver or kidney cancer. The conserved cysteine and the conserved F or W are not part of the CDR3 here.

j_call v_call cdr3_aa
TRBJ1-1 TRBV29-1 SVGRRLNTEAF
TRBJ1-2 TRBV19 ASSIEITDGYT
TRBJ1-1 TRBV14 ASSDRGRTEAF
TRBJ2-7 TRBV5-4 ASSSINSGKSYEQY
TRBJ1-5 TRBV23-1 ASSQSGRQNSNQPQH
TRBJ2-1 TRBV18 ASSPRLPSSSNEQF
TRBJ2-1 TRBV7-6 ASSSLVWRGREGGGLNEQF
TRBJ1-1 TRBV14 ASSQQVNTEAF
TRBJ2-7 TRBV5-1 ASSGGSRYEQY
TRBJ2-7 TRBV10-3 AIMGSDYEQY
TRBJ1-6 TRBV30 AWSLRDRKNSPLH
TRBJ2-5 TRBV5-1 ASSLRLGFGLGETQY
TRBJ1-2 TRBV10-3 AISGWTTSSYGYT
TRBJ1-2 TRBV6-5 ASHPTYHYGYT
TRBJ1-4 TRBV5-5 ASSLFGTNEKLF
TRBJ2-7 TRBV19 ASSIQGQGNEQY
TRBJ1-6 TRBV10-3 AISGQGRNSPLH
TRBJ1-1 TRBV6-6 ASSLTGGTEAF